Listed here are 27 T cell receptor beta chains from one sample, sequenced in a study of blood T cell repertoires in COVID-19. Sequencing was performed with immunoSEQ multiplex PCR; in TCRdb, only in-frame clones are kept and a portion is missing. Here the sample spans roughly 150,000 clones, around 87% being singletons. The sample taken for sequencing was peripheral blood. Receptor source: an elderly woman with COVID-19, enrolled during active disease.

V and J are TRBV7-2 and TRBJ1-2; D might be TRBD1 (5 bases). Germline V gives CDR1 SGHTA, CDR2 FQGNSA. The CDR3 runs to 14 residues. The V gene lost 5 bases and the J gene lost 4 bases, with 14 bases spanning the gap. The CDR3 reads CASSKGVVPYGYTF. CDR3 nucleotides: TGTGCCAGCAGCAAAGGGGTGGTCCCCTATGGCTACACCTTC.

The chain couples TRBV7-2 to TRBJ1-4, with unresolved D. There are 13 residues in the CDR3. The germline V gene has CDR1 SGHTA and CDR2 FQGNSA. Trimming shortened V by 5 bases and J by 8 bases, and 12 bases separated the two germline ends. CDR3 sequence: CASSGGAVEKLFF. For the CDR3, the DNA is TGTGCCAGCAGCGGCGGCGCGGTGGAAAAACTGTTTTTT.

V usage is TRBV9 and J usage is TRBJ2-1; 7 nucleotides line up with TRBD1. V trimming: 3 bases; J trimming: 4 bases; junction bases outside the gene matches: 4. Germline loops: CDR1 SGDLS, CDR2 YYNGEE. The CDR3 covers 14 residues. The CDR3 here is CASSAGQAYNEQFF. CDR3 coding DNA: TGTGCCAGCAGCGCCGGACAGGCTTACAATGAGCAGTTCTTC.

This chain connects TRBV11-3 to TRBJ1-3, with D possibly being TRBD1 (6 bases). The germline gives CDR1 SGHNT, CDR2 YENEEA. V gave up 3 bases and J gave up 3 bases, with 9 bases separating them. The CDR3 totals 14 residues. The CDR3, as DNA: TGTGCCAGCAGCTTCAGGGGAATTGGAAACACCATATATTTT. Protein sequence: CASSFRGIGNTIYF.

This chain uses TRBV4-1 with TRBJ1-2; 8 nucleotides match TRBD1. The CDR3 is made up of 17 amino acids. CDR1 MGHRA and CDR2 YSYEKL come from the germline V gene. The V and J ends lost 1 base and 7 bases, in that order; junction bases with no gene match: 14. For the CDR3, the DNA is TGCGCCAGCAGCCAAGGGGAAAGGACAGGGAGTCTGTTTGGCTACACCTTC. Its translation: CASSQGERTGSLFGYTF.

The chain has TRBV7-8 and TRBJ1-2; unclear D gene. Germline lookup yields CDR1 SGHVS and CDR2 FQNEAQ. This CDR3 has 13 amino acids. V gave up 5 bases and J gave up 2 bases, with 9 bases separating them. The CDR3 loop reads CASSMATNYGYTF. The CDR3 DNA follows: TGTGCCAGCAGCATGGCAACGAACTATGGCTACACCTTC.

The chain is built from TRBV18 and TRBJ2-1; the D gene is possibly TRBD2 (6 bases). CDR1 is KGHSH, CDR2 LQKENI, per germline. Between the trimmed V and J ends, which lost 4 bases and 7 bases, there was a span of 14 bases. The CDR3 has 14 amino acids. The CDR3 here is CASSQNRAGNEQFF. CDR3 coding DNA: TGTGCCAGCTCACAAAACCGGGCGGGGAATGAGCAGTTCTTC.

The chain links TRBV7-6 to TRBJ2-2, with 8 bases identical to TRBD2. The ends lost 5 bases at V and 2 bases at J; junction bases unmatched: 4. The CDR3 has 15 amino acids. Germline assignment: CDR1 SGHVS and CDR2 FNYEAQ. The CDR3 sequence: CASSLTSGNTGELFF. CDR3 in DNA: TGTGCCAGCAGCCTAACTAGCGGCAACACCGGGGAGCTGTTTTTT.

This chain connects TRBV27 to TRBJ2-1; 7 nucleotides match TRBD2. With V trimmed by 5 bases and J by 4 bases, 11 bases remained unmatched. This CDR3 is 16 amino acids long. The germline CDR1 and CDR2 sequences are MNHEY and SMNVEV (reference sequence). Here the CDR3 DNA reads TGTGCCAGCAGTCGAAGCGTATTGGGAGGGTACAATGAGCAGTTCTTC. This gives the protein CASSRSVLGGYNEQFF.

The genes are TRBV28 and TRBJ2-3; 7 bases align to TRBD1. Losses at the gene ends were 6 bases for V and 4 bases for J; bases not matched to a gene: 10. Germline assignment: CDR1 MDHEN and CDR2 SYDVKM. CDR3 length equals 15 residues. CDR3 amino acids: CASSFYTGVADTQYF. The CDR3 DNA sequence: TGTGCCAGCAGCTTTTATACAGGGGTCGCAGATACGCAGTATTTT.

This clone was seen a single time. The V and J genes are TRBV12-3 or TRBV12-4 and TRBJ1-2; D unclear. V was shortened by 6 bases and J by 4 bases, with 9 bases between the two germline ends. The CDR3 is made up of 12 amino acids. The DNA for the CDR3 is TGTGCCAGCAGGACTGGTGGCTATGGCTACACCTTC. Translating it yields CASRTGGYGYTF.

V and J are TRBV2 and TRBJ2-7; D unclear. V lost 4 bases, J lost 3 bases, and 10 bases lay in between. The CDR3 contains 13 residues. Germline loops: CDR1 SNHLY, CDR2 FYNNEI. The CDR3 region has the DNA TGTGCCAGCAGTGCACTAACTCTCTACGAGCAGTACTTC. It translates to CASSALTLYEQYF.

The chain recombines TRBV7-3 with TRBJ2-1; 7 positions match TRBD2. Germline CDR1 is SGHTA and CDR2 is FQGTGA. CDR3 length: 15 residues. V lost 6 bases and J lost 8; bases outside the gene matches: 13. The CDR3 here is CASSSREARLDEQFF. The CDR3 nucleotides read TGTGCCAGCAGTTCCCGGGAGGCCAGGTTGGATGAGCAGTTCTTC.

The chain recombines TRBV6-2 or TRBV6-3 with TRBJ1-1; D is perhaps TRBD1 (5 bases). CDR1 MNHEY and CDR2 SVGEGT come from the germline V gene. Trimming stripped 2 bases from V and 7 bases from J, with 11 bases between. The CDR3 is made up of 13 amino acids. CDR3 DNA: TGTGCCAGCAGTTACGTGGGGGGGAGTGAAGCTTTCTTT. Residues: CASSYVGGSEAFF.

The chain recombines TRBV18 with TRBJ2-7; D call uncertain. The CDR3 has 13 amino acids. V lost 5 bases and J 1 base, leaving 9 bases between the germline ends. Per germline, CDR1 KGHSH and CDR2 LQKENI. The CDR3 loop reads CASSGYSSYEQYF. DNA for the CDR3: TGTGCCAGCTCAGGCTACAGTTCCTACGAGCAGTACTTC.

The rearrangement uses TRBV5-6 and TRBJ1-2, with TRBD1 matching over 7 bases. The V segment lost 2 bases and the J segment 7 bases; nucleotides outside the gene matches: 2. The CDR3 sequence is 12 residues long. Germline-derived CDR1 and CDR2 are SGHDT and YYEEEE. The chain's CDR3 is CASSLGTAGYTF. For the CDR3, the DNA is TGTGCCAGCAGCTTAGGGACAGCTGGCTACACCTTC.

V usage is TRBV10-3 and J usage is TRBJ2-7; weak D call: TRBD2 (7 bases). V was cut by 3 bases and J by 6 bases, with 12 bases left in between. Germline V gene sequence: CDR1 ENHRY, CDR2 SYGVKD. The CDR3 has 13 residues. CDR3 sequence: CAISEEGGPEQYF. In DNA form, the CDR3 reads TGTGCCATCAGTGAAGAGGGGGGGCCCGAGCAGTACTTC.

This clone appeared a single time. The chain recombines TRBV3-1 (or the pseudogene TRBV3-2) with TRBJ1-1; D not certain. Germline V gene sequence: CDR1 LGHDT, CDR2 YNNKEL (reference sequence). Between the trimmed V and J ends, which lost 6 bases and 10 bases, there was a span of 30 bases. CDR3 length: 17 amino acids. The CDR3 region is CASRGTQSGLPLLPAFF. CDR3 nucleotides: TGTGCCAGCAGGGGAACGCAGTCAGGACTTCCCCTCTTGCCAGCTTTCTTT.

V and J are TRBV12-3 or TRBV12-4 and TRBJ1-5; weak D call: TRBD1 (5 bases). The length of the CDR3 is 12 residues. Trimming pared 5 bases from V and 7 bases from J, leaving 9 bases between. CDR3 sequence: CASSRGVQPQHF. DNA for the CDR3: TGTGCCAGCAGTCGGGGGGTGCAGCCCCAGCATTTT.

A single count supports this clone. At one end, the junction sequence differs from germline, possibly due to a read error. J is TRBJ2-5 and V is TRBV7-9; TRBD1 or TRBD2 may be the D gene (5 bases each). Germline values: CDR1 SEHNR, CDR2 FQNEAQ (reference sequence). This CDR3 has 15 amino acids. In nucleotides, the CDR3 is TGTGCCAGCAGCCTAGCCGTAGGGGTGGGGGAGACCCAGTACTTC. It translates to CASSLAVGVGETQYF.

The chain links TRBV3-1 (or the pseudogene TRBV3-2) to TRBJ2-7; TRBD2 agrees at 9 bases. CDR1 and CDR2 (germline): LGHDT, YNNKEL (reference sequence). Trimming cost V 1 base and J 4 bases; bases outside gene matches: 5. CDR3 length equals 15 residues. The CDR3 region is CASSQVPSGAYEQYF. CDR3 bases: TGTGCCAGCAGCCAAGTACCTAGCGGGGCTTACGAGCAGTACTTC.

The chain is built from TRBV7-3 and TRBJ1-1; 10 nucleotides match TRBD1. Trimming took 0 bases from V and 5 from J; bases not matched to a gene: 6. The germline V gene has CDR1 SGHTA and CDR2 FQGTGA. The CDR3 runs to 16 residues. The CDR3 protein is CASSLTGTGVGTEAFF. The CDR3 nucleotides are TGTGCCAGCAGCTTAACCGGGACAGGGGTAGGAACTGAAGCTTTCTTT.

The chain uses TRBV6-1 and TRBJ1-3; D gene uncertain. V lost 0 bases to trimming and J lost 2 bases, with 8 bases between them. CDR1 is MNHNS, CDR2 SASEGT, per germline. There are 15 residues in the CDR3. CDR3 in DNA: TGTGCCAGCAGTGAAGCCTCTCGAGCTGGAAACACCATATATTTT. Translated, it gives CASSEASRAGNTIYF.

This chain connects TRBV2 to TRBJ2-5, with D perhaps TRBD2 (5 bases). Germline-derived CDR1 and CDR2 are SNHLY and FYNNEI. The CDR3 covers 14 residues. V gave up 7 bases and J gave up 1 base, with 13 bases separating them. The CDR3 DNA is TGTGCCAGCACCCCGCGGGTCTTCCAAGAGACCCAGTACTTC. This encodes CASTPRVFQETQYF.

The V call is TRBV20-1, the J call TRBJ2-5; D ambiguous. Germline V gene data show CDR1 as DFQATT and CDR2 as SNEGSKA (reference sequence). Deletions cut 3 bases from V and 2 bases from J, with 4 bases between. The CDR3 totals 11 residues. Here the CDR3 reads CSASPQETQYF. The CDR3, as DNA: TGCAGTGCTAGCCCTCAAGAGACCCAGTACTTC.

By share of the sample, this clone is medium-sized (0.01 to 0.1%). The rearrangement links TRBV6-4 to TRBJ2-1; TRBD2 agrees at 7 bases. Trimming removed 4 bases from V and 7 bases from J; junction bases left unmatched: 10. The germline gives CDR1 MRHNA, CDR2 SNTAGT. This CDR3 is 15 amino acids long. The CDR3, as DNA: TGTGCCAGCAGTGTCAGCGGGAAAGGAGGGAATGAGCAGTTCTTC. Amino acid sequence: CASSVSGKGGNEQFF.

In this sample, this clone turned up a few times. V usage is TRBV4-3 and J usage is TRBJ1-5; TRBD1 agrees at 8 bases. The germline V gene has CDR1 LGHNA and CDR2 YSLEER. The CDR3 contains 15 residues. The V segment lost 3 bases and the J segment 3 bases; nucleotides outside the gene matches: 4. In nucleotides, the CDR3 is TGCGCCAGCAGCCAGTGGACAGGGCCCAATCAGCCCCAGCATTTT. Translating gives CASSQWTGPNQPQHF.